The following is a T cell receptor (beta chain) sequence with its context. What it recognizes is unknown. Germline values: CDR1 SGHVS, CDR2 FQNEAQ. CDR3 size: 16 residues. Researchers prepared the TRB cDNA libraries using 5' RACE with UMI labels. Following a re-call of the 5' RACE reads, TCRdb has one entry per CDR3 protein and lacks DNA. The listing records 70,000 to 95,000 distinct CDR3 sequences. This sample is part of a study of CXCR3-negative and CXCR3-positive naive CD8 T cells. Turning to the study itself: TRB reads totalled about 150 million, about 1.5 +/- 0.3 million per library. Notes on the study in general: For CXCR3-positive naive cells, TRB CDR3s were more hydrophobic than those of CXCR3-negative naive cells. In both naive subsets diversity was comparably high, whereas memory CD8+ cells showed much lower diversity.

The chain couples TRBV7-8 to TRBJ2-5; TCRdb's D gene call, TRBD2, goes unchecked for lack of DNA. This TCR derives from a human donor in good health. Some clones in this sample may be carry-over from other donors' samples. Sequenced sample: naive CXCR3- CD8+ T cells from blood. The subset was: CD45RO-CCR7+CD27+CD95- naive CD8+ T cells lacking CXCR3 (TNR3-). The CDR3 here is CASSLELAGGPETQYF.